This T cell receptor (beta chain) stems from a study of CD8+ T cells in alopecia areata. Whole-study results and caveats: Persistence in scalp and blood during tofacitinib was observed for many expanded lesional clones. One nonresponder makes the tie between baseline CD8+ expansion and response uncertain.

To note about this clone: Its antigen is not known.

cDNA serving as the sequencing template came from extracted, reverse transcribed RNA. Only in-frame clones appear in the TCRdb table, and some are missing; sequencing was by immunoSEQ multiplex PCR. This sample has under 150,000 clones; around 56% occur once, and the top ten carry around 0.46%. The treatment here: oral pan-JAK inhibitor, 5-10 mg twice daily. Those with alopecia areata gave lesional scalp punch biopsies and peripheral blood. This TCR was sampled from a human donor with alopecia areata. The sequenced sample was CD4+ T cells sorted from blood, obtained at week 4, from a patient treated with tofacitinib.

The chain's CDR3 is CAWSAGAAGYTF. Written as DNA, the CDR3 is TGTGCCTGGTCGGCCGGGGCGGCCGGCTACACCTTC. The rearrangement joins TRBV30 to TRBJ1-2, with a tentative D call TRBD1 (5 bases). The CDR3 sequence is 12 residues long. V was cut by 5 bases and J by 8 bases, with 15 bases left in between. Per germline, CDR1 GTSNPN and CDR2 SVGIG (reference sequence).